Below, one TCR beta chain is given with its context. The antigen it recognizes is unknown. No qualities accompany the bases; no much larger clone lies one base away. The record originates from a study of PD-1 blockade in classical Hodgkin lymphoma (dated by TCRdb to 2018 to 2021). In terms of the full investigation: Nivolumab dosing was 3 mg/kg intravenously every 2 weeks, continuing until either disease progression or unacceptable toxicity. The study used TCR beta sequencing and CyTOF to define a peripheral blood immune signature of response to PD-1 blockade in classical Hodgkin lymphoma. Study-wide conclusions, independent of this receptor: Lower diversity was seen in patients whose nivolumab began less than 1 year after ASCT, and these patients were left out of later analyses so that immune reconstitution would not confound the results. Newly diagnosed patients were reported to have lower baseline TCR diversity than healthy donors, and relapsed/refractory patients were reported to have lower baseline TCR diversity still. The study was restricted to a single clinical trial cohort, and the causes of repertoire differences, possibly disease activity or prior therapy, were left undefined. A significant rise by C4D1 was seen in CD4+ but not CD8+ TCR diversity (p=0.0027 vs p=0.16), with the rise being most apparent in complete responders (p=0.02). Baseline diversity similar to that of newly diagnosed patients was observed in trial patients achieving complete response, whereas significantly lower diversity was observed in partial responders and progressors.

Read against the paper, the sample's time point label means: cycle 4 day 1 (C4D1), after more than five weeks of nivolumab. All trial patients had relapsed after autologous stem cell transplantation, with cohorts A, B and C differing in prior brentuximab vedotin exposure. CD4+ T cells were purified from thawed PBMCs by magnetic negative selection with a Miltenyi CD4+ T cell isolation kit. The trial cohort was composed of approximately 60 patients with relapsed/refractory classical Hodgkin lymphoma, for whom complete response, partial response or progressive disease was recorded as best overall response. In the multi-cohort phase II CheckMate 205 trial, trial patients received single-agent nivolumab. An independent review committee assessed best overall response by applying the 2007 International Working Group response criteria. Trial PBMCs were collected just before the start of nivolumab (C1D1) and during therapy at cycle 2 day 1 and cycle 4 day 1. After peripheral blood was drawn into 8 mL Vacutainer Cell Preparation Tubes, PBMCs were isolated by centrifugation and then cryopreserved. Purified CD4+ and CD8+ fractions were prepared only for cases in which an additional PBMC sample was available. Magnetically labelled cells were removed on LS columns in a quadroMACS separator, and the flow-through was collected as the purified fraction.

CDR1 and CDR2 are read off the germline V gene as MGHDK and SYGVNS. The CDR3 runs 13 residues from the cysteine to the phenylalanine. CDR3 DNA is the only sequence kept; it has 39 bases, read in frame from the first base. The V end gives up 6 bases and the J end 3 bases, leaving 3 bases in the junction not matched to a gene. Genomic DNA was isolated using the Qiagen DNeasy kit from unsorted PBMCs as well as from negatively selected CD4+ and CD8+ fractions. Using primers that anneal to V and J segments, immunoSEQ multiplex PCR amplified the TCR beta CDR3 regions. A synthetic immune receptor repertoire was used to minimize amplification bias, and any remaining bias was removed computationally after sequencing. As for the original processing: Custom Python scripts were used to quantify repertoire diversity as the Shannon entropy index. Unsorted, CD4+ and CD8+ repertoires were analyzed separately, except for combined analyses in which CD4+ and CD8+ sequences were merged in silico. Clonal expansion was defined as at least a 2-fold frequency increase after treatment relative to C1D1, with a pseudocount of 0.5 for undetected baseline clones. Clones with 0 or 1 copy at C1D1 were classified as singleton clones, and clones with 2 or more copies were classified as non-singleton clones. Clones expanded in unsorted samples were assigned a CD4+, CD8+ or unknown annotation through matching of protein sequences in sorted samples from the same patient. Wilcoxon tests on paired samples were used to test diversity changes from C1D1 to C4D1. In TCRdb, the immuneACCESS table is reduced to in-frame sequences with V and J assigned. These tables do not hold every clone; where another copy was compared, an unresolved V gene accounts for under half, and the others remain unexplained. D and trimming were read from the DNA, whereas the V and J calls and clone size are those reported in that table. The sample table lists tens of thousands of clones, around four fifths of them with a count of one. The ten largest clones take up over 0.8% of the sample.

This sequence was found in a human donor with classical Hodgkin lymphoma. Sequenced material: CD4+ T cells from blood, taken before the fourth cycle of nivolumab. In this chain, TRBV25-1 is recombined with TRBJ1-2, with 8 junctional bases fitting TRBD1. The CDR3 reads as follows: CASSEQGDYGYTF. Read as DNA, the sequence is TGTGCCAGCAGCGAACAGGGGGACTATGGCTACACCTTC.